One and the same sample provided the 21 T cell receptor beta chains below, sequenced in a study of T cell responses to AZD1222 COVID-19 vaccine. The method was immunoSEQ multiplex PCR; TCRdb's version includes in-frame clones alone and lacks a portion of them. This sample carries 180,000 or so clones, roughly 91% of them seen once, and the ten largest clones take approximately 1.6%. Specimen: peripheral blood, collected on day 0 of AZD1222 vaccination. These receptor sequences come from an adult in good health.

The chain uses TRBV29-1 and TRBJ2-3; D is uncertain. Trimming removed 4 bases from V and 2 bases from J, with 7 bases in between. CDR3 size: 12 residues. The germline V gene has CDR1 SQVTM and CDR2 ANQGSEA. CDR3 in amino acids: CSVGLATDTQYF. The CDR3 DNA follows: TGCAGCGTTGGATTAGCCACAGATACGCAGTATTTT.

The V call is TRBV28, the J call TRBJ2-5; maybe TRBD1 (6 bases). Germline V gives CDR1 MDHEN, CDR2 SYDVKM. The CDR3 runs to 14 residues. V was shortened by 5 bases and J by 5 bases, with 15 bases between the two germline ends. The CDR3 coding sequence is TGTGCCAGCAGTAGTGCAGGGGTCAGGGAGACCCAGTACTTC. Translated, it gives CASSSAGVRETQYF.

The CDR3 DNA is TGTGCCAGTAGTATGACAGGGGACTATGGCTACACCTTC. This gives the protein CASSMTGDYGYTF. V is TRBV19 and J is TRBJ1-2, with 8 bases that match TRBD1. This CDR3 is 13 amino acids long. J was trimmed by 3 bases and V by 3 bases; bases with no gene match: 0. From germline, CDR1 is LNHDA and CDR2 SQIVND (reference sequence).

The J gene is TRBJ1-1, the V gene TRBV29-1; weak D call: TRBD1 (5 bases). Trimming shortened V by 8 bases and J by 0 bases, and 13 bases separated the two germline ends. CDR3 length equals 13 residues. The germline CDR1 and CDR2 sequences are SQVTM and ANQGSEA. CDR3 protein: CSSGVGVNTEAFF. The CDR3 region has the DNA TGCAGCTCGGGGGTGGGGGTGAACACTGAAGCTTTCTTT.

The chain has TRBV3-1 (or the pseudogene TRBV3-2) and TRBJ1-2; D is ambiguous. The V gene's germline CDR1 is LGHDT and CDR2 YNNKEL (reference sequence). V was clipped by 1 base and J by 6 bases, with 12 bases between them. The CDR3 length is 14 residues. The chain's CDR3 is CASSQGVGKNGYTF. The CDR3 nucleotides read TGTGCCAGCAGCCAAGGTGTGGGGAAAAATGGCTACACCTTC.

The CDR3 nucleotides are TGTGCCAGCGGATCCCTGGACACGTCTTCCGGCTACACCTTC. It codes for CASGSLDTSSGYTF. This chain uses TRBV7-8 with TRBJ1-2; TRBD1 might be the D (5 bases). V shed 8 bases and J shed 8 bases, with 21 bases lying between them. The CDR3 runs 14 residues. Per germline, CDR1 SGHVS and CDR2 FQNEAQ.

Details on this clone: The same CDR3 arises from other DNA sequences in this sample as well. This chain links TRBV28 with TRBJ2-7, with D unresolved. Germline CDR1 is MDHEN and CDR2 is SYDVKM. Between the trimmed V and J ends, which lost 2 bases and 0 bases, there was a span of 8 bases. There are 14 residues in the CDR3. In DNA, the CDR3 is TGTGCCAGCAGTTTAATCGCTAGCTCCTACGAGCAGTACTTC. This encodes CASSLIASSYEQYF.

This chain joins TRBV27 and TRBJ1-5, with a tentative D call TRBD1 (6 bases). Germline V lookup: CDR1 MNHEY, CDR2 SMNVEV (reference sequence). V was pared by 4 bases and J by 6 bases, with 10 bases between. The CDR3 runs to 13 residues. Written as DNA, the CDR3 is TGTGCCAGCAGTTGGGGGCTTACTCAGCCCCAGCATTTT. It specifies CASSWGLTQPQHF.

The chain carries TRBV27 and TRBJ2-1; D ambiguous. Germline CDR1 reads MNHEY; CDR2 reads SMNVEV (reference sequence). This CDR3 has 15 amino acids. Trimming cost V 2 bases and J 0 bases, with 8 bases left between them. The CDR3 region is CASSLRRHSYNEQFF. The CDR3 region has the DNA TGTGCCAGCAGTTTACGGCGGCACTCCTACAATGAGCAGTTCTTC.

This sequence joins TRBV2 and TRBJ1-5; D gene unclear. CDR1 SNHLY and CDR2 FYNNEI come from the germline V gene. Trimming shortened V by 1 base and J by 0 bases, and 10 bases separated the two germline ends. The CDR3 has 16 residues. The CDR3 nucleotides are TGTGCCAGCAGTGAAGGACGGCCCGGTAGCAATCAGCCCCAGCATTTT. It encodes CASSEGRPGSNQPQHF.

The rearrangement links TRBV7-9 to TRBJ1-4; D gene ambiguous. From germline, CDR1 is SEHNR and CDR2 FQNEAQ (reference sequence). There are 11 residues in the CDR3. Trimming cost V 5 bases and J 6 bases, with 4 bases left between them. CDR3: CASSPHEKLFF. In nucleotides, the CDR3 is TGTGCCAGCAGCCCCCATGAAAAACTGTTTTTT.

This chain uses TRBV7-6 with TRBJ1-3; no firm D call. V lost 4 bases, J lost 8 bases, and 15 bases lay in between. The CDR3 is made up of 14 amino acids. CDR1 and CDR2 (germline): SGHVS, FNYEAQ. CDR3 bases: TGTGCCAGCAGCTCACAAGGCCTCGTAGACACCATATATTTT. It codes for CASSSQGLVDTIYF.

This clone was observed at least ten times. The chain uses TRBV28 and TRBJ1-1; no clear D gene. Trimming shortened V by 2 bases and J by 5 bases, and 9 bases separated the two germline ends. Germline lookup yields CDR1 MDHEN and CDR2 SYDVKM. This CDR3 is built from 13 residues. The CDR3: CASSLTTETEAFF. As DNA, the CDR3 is TGTGCCAGCAGTTTAACAACGGAGACTGAAGCTTTCTTT.

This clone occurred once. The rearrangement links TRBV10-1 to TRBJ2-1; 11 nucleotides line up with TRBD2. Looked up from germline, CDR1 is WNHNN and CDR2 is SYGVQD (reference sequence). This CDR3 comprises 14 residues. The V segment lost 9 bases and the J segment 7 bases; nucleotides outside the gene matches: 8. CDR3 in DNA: TGCGCCAGGGGTAGCGGGGGGGCGAGTAATGAGCAGTTCTTC. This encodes CARGSGGASNEQFF.

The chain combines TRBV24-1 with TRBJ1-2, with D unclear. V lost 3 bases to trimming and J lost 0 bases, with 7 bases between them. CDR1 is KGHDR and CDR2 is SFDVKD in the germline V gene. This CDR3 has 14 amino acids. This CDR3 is CATSDTNTNYGYTF. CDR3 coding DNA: TGTGCCACCAGTGATACGAATACTAACTATGGCTACACCTTC.

The CDR3 loop is CASSYRQANNEQFF. CDR3 nucleotide sequence: TGTGCCAGCAGTTACAGGCAGGCAAACAATGAGCAGTTCTTC. The gene calls are TRBV6-6 and TRBJ2-1; unclear D gene. The V gene lost 2 bases and the J gene lost 5 bases, with 10 bases spanning the gap. Germline CDR1 reads MNHNY; CDR2 reads SVGAGI (reference sequence). The CDR3 is made up of 14 amino acids.

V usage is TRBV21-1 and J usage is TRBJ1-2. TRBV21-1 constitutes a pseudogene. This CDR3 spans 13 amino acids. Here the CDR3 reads CASTKTDWDGYTF. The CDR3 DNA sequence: TGTGCCAGCACCAAGACGGACTGGGATGGCTACACCTTC.

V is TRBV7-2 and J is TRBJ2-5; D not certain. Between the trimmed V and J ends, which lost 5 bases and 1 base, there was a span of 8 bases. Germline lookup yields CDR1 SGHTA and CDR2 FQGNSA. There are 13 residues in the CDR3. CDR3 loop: CASSPIFQETQYF. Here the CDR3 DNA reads TGTGCCAGCAGCCCCATCTTCCAAGAGACCCAGTACTTC.

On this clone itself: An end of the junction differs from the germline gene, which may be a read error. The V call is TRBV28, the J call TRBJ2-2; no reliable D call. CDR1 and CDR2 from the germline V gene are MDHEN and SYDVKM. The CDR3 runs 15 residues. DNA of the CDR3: TGTGCCAGCAGTGCCGCCGAGACGAATACCGGGGAGCTGTTTTTT. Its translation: CASSAAETNTGELFF.

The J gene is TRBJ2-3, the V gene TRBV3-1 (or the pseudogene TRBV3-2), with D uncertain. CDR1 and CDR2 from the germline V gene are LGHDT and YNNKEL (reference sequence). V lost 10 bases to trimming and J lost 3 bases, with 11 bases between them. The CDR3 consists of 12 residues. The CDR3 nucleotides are TGTGCCACCACCTCTCGTACAGATACGCAGTATTTT. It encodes CATTSRTDTQYF.

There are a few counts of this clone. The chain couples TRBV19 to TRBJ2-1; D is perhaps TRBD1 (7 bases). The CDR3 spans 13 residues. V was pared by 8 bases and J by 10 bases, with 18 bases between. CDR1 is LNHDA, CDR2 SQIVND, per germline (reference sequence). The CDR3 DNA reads TGTGCCAGTCAGGGGGGACCCTTATCCGAGCAGTTCTTC. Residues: CASQGGPLSEQFF.